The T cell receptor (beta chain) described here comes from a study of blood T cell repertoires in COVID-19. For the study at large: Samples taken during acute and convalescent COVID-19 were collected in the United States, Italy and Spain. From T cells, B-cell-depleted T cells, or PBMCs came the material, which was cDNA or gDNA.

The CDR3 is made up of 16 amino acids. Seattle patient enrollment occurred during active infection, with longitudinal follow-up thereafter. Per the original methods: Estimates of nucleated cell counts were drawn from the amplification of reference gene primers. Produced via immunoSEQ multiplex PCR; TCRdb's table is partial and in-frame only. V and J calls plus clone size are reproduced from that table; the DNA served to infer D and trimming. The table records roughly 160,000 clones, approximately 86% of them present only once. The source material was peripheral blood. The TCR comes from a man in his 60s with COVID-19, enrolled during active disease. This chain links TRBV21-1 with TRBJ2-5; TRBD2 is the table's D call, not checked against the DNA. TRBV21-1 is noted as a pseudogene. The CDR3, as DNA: TGTGCCAGCAGCCGTACCATAGCGACGAGAGAGGAGACCCAGTACTTC. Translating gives CASSRTIATREETQYF.